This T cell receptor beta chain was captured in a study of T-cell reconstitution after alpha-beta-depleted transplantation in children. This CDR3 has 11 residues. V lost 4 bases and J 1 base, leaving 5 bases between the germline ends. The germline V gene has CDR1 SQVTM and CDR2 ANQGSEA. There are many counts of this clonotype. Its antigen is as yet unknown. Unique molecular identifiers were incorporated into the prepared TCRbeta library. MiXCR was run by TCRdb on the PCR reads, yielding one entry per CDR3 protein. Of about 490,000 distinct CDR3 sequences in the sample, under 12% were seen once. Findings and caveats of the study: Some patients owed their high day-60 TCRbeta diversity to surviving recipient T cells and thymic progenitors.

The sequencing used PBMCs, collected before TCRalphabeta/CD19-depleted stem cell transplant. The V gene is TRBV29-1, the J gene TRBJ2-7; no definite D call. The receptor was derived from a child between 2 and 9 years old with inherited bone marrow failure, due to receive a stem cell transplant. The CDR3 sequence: CSVGVSYEQYF. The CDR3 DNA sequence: TGCAGCGTTGGAGTTTCCTACGAGCAGTACTTC.